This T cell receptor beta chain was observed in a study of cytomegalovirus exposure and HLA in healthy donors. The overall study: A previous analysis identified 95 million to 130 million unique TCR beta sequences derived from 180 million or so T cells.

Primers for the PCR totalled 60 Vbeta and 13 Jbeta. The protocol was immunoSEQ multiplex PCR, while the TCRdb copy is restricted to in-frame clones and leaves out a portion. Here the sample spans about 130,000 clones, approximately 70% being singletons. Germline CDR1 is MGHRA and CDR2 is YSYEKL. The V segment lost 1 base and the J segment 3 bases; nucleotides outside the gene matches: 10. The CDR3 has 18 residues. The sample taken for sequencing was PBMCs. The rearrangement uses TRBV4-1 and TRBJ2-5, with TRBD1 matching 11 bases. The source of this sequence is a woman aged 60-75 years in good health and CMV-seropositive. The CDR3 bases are TGCGCCAGCAGCCAAGGGGGCTGGGGGGACAGGGGGAAAGAGACCCAGTACTTC. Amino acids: CASSQGGWGDRGKETQYF.